This is a list of T cell receptor beta chains from one sample in a study of shared clonotypes between healthy human individuals. Profiled with immunoSEQ multiplex PCR; TCRdb holds only in-frame clones, not every one. The table lists more than 500,000 clones, roughly 95% of them singletons. Specimen: naive CD4+ T cells sorted from blood. All receptors derive from a woman in her twenties or thirties in good health. CDR3s include the opening cysteine and the closing phenylalanine or tryptophan. Each record gives: J gene, CDR3 length, V gene, D gene, clone size, CDR3 protein, CDR3 DNA. D genes are given only for firm matches. Clone size is given for some rows only: seen once, a few or many times, or a class if the clone is expanded.

>TRBJ2-7|13|TRBV23-1|.|.
CASSPGCSYEQYF
TGCGCCAGCAGTCCAGGGTGTTCCTACGAGCAGTACTTC
>TRBJ2-1|16|TRBV5-4|TRBD1|.
CASSKGGQASYNEQFF
TGTGCCAGCAGCAAAGGGGGACAGGCCTCCTACAATGAGCAGTTCTTC
>TRBJ1-1|14|TRBV5-4|.|.
CASSLPAAGTEAFF
TGTGCCAGCAGCTTGCCTGCGGCGGGGACTGAAGCTTTCTTT
>TRBJ1-1|14|TRBV18|.|.
CASSPEVGSTEAFF
TGTGCCAGCTCACCAGAAGTAGGGAGCACTGAAGCTTTCTTT
>TRBJ1-5|16|TRBV10-2|.|.
CASTSHRDIGVQPQHF
TGCGCCAGCACTTCACACCGGGACATCGGGGTGCAGCCCCAGCATTTT
>TRBJ2-5|13|TRBV7-2|.|.
CASSFFVQETQYF
TGTGCCAGCAGCTTTTTTGTGCAGGAGACCCAGTACTTC
>TRBJ2-2|16|TRBV7-3|.|.
CASSLAQVSNTGELFF
TGTGCCAGCAGCTTAGCCCAGGTTTCGAACACCGGGGAGTTGTTTTTT
>TRBJ2-6|19|TRBV28|.|.
CASSFDSSSPLSGANVLTF
TGTGCCAGCAGTTTCGACAGTTCGAGTCCTCTCTCGGGGGCCAACGTCCTGACTTTC
>TRBJ2-3|16|TRBV27|.|once
CASSSLLGLSTDTQYF
TGTGCCAGCAGTTCACTCCTTGGACTAAGCACAGATACGCAGTATTTT
>TRBJ1-2|14|TRBV28|TRBD1|once
CASSSRDRAYGYTF
TGTGCCAGCAGTTCCCGGGACAGGGCCTATGGCTACACCTTC
>TRBJ2-4|16|TRBV2|.|.
CASSDLQDIAKNIQYF
TGTGCCAGCAGTGATCTACAAGACATAGCCAAAAACATTCAGTACTTC
>TRBJ2-6|23|TRBV28|TRBD2|.
CASSRRRASRTSGSSSGANVLTF
TGTGCCAGCAGCCGCCGGAGAGCTTCAAGGACTAGCGGGAGTAGCTCTGGGGCCAACGTCCTGACTTTC
>TRBJ2-7|15|TRBV27|.|.
CASSIRTVGSYEQYF
TGTGCCAGCAGTATTCGGACAGTGGGCTCCTACGAGCAGTACTTC
>TRBJ1-5|14|TRBV29-1|.|.
CSVGGRGSNQPQHF
TGCAGCGTGGGGGGCCGCGGTAGCAATCAGCCCCAGCATTTT
>TRBJ2-3|17|TRBV5-1|.|.
CASSLARRGPPGDTQYF
TGCGCCAGCAGCTTGGCCCGGCGCGGCCCCCCGGGAGATACGCAGTATTTT
>TRBJ2-5|12|TRBV28|.|.
CASSAGGETQYF
TGTGCCAGCAGTGCGGGTGGGGAGACCCAGTACTTC
>TRBJ2-5|15|TRBV5-4|.|.
CASSFSITGQETQYF
TGTGCCAGCAGCTTCAGTATCACAGGCCAAGAGACCCAGTACTTC
>TRBJ2-1|15|TRBV2|TRBD2|.
CASSDVGGPSNEQFF
TGTGCCAGCAGTGATGTGGGAGGGCCCTCCAATGAGCAGTTCTTC
>TRBJ2-5|16|TRBV6-1|.|.
CASSEALGQTQETQYF
TGTGCCAGCAGTGAAGCGCTCGGGCAGACACAAGAGACCCAGTACTTC
>TRBJ2-7|15|TRBV7-9|TRBD1|.
CASSFSGTGDHEQYF
TGTGCCAGCAGCTTCTCCGGGACAGGGGACCACGAGCAGTACTTC
>TRBJ2-1|15|TRBV7-9|.|.
CASSPGKGRLNEQFF
TGTGCCAGCAGCCCTGGGAAGGGGAGGTTGAATGAGCAGTTCTTC
>TRBJ2-2|16|TRBV15|.|.
CATSRVTDPNTGELFF
TGTGCCACCAGCAGAGTTACGGACCCGAACACCGGGGAGCTGTTTTTT
>TRBJ2-1|13|TRBV28|.|.
CASSLVGGSEQFF
TGTGCCAGCAGTTTAGTAGGGGGGAGTGAGCAGTTCTTC
>TRBJ2-2|16|TRBV6-5|.|.
CASSYFSLRNTGELFF
TGTGCCAGCAGTTACTTCTCCCTTAGGAACACCGGGGAGCTGTTTTTT
>TRBJ1-1|13|TRBV5-1|.|.
CASSLGGNTEAFF
TGCGCCAGCAGCTTGGGGGGGAACACTGAAGCTTTCTTT
>TRBJ1-1|13|TRBV18|.|.
CASSQQDGAEAFF
TGTGCCAGCTCACAACAGGATGGGGCTGAAGCTTTCTTT
>TRBJ1-1|16|TRBV6-5|.|.
CASSYSMYASRTEAFF
TGTGCCAGCAGTTACTCGATGTACGCCAGTAGGACTGAAGCTTTCTTT
>TRBJ1-5|18|TRBV19|.|.
CASSRTHRGQNSNQPQHF
TGTGCCAGTAGTAGAACGCACCGTGGCCAGAATAGCAATCAGCCCCAGCATTTT